This TCR beta chain was found in a study of blood T cell repertoires in COVID-19 (dated by TCRdb to about 2020). In the study overall: The collaborator samples originated in the United States, Italy and Spain and spanned the acute and convalescent phases of COVID-19. Subjects who had been exposed to COVID-19, were actively infected with it, or had recovered from it provided the deeply sampled blood TCRbeta repertoires that made up the dataset. The sample metadata nearly always contained a de-identified subject ID, COVID-19 status, age in years and sex. The prospective study material was composed of cDNA or gDNA derived from T cells, B-cell-depleted T cells, or PBMCs. Where available, HLA class I and class II types were taken from metadata supplied by the sample provider and were not determined by assay-based typing. Samples were obtained from the ongoing ImmuneRACE study (first 160 participants) and from about 1,300 subjects provided by 6 global collaborators. The repertoires were released in a freely available public database meant as a resource for research on the immune response to SARS-CoV-2.

Study-level results and caveats: Clinical and demographic metadata were provided uncurated, with the amount varying by source and participant.

On this clone itself: Its antigen is still unknown. Nothing much larger sits one base from this clone, and base qualities are not available.

V was cut back by 1 base and J by 0 bases, leaving a gap of 18 bases between them. The cysteine opens and the phenylalanine closes a CDR3 of 18 amino acids. Kept here is only the CDR3 DNA, which spans 54 bases and is read in frame from base 1. The germline V gene provides CDR1 LGHNA and CDR2 YNFKEQ. At one collaborating source in Seattle, patients were enrolled during active infection and were followed longitudinally through the course of disease. Each collaborating institution followed its own protocols to collect whole blood in K2EDTA tubes. Collaborator samples were shipped for TCRbeta analysis as frozen whole blood, isolated PBMCs, or DNA extracted from either sample type. The immunoSEQ Assay, a bias-controlled multiplex PCR, was used to amplify TCRbeta CDR3 regions from genomic DNA. Per the authors' processing: The number of nucleated cells in each sample was estimated by amplification of reference gene primers within the assay. To quantify the absolute abundance of each unique TCRbeta CDR3 rearrangement, sequence reads were collapsed and filtered. For each sample, productive Simpson clonality was calculated as the square root of Simpson's diversity index over productive rearrangements. TCRdb took over this immuneACCESS table, retaining in-frame rearrangements with V and J assigned. Such tables are incomplete; in checked studies, under half of the missing clones stem from an unresolved V gene, and the remainder is unexplained. That table supplies the V and J calls and clone size; D and trimming were determined from the DNA. The sample profile shows some 70,000 clones; 65% to 85% of them were found once. The ten biggest clones cover about 15% of the sample.

The sequencing sample was made of peripheral blood. The TCR comes from a man aged 55 to 70 with COVID-19, enrolled during active disease. The chain employs TRBV4-2 and TRBJ1-1; the D gene lacks a confident call. The CDR3 is CASSQGTGSPLVNTEAFF. The bases read TGTGCCAGCAGCCAAGGGACTGGGAGCCCACTCGTGAACACTGAAGCTTTCTTT.